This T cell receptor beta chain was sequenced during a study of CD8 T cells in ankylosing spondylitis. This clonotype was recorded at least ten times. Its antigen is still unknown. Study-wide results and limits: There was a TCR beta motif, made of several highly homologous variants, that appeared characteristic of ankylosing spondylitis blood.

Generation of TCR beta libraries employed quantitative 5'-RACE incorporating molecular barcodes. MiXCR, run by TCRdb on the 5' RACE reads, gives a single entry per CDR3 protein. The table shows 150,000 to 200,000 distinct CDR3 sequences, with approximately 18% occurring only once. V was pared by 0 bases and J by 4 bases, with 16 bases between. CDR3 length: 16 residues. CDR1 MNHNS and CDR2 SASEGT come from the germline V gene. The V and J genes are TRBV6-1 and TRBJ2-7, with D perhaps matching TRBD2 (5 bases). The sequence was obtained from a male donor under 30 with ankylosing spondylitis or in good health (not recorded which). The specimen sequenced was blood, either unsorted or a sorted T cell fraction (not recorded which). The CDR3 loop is CASSEAGISQRYEQYV. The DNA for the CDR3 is TGTGCCAGCAGTGAAGCGGGAATTAGCCAGCGGTACGAGCAGTACGTC.